Listed below are T cell receptor beta chains from one sample, sequenced in a study of blood T cell repertoires in COVID-19. Sequencing used immunoSEQ multiplex PCR; TCRdb keeps in-frame clones, though not all of them. The profile shows a few hundred thousand clones, around 87% of them singletons. The specimen was PBMCs or T cells enriched from blood (not recorded which). All receptors come from a woman aged 18-30 years with acute COVID-19. Each CDR3 is given with its conserved first and last residue. The order of the fields is clone size, D gene, J gene, V gene, CDR3 DNA, CDR3 protein. The D gene is left open where the match is weak. Size is stated for part of the rows, as once, few or many counts, or as a class when the clone is expanded.

. TRBD1 TRBJ2-1 TRBV7-3 TGTGCCAGCAGCCCAAACCGGGACAGGGGGCTGAATGAGCAGTTCTTC CASSPNRDRGLNEQFF
. TRBD2 TRBJ2-1 TRBV24-1 TGTGCCACCAGTGACGGGACTAGTCGTTCCTACAATGAGCAGTTCTTC CATSDGTSRSYNEQFF
. . TRBJ1-1 TRBV7-3 TGTGCCAGCAGCTTAACGTTGAGAGACTGGAACACTGAAGCTTTCTTT CASSLTLRDWNTEAFF
. TRBD2 TRBJ2-5 TRBV28 TGTGCCAGCATTATCGGGGGGACTAGCGGGAGTTTGGTACAAGAGACCCAGTACTTC CASIIGGTSGSLVQETQYF
. TRBD2 TRBJ2-1 TRBV28 TGTGCCAGCAGGGAGAGTGGAGCGGGAGGGAGCAATGAGCAGTTCTTC CASRESGAGGSNEQFF
. TRBD1 TRBJ1-1 TRBV13 TGTGCCAGCAGCTTAGACAGGGGCTGGCTTCGGAACACTGAAGCTTTCTTT CASSLDRGWLRNTEAFF
. . TRBJ2-3 TRBV18 TGTGCCAGCTCACCCAGGAACGCTACGCAGTATTTT CASSPRNATQYF
. . TRBJ1-5 TRBV28 TGTGCCAGCAGTTTACAGAAGGACAGTGCGGGCAATCAGCCCCAGCATTTT CASSLQKDSAGNQPQHF
. . TRBJ2-7 TRBV30 TGTGCCTGGAGTGGGGCCGGTTCCTACGAGCAGTACTTC CAWSGAGSYEQYF
. TRBD2 TRBJ2-7 TRBV10-3 TGTGCCATCAGCGGACTAGCGGGACCCGCTTCCTACGAGCAGTACTTC CAISGLAGPASYEQYF
. . TRBJ1-2 TRBV11-2 TGTGCCAGCAGGGGGCCCCGCAAGTACGGCTACACCTTC CASRGPRKYGYTF
. . TRBJ2-1 TRBV29-1 TGCAGCGTTGTAGCCGACCCCCAGCGGGCCTCCTACAATGAGCAGTTCTTC CSVVADPQRASYNEQFF
. . TRBJ1-5 TRBV3-1/TRBV3-2 TGTGCCAGCAGCCAAGATAGAGGTCAGCCCCAGCATTTT CASSQDRGQPQHF
. . TRBJ1-5 TRBV28 TGTGCCAGCAGTTCTTTACAGGGTCTCTTTAGCAATCAGCCCCAGCATTTT CASSSLQGLFSNQPQHF
. . TRBJ2-5 TRBV6-5 TGTGCCAGCAGTTACTCGATGTACCGGGTCCAAGAGACCCAGTACTTC CASSYSMYRVQETQYF
. . TRBJ1-1 TRBV5-1 TGCGCCAGCAGTCCTGGGGTTGGGGCGAAGGCTGAAGCTTTCTTT CASSPGVGAKAEAFF
. TRBD1 TRBJ2-5 TRBV19 TGTGCCAGTAATATGATAGGAACAGGGGCGGCTCAAGAGACCCAGTACTTC CASNMIGTGAAQETQYF
. TRBD1 TRBJ1-1 TRBV28 TGTGCCAGCATTCAGGGGGGCTCAAACACTGAAGCTTTCTTT CASIQGGSNTEAFF
once . TRBJ1-2 TRBV29-1 TGCAGCGTTGCTGCTATTGGCGGTGGCTATGGCTACACCTTC CSVAAIGGGYGYTF
. TRBD1 TRBJ1-2 TRBV28 TGTGCCAGCACCTGGGACAGCTATGGCTACACCTTC CASTWDSYGYTF
. . TRBJ1-1 TRBV2 TGTGCCAGCAGCCCCCAAGGGGAGGTAAACACTGAAGCTTTCTTT CASSPQGEVNTEAFF
. . TRBJ2-7 TRBV3-1/TRBV3-2 TGTGCCAGCAGCGCGACGGGTAGCTCCTACGAGCAGTACTTC CASSATGSSYEQYF
once . TRBJ2-7 TRBV3-1/TRBV3-2 TGTGCCAGCAGCCTATTAGGGGACTACGAGCAGTACTTC CASSLLGDYEQYF
. TRBD1 TRBJ2-7 TRBV28 TGTGCCAGCAGTTCGGGGACAGGGGCCTACGAGCAGTACTTC CASSSGTGAYEQYF
. . TRBJ1-5 TRBV3-1/TRBV3-2 TGTGCCAGCAGCCAAGACCGACTACAGCCCCAGCATTTT CASSQDRLQPQHF
. . TRBJ1-2 TRBV19 TGTGCCAGTGGCAGAAACTATGGCTACACCTTC CASGRNYGYTF
. TRBD2 TRBJ2-7 TRBV9 TGTGCCAGCAGCGTAGACAGCGGGAGTTTAGGCTCCTACGAGCAGTACTTC CASSVDSGSLGSYEQYF
. TRBD2 TRBJ2-3 TRBV5-1 TGCGCCAGCAGCTTGGAAAGCGGGAGCGGCTCAGATACGCAGTATTTT CASSLESGSGSDTQYF
. TRBD2 TRBJ2-5 TRBV24-1 TGTGCCACCAGTGATTTGCAGCGGGAGGGATCAGAGACCCAGTACTTC CATSDLQREGSETQYF
. . TRBJ2-5 TRBV29-1 TGCAGCGCCACACAGATAATACAAGAGACCCAGTACTTC CSATQIIQETQYF
. TRBD1 TRBJ1-2 TRBV9 TGTGCCAGCAGCGCAACATTAAGGGACAGCCAGTATGGCTACACCTTC CASSATLRDSQYGYTF
. TRBD2 TRBJ2-7 TRBV5-1 TGCGCCAGCAGCCAAGACCTCCAGGCTAGCGGGACCTACGAGCAGTACTTC CASSQDLQASGTYEQYF
. . TRBJ2-1 TRBV7-8 TGTGCCAGCAGCTTTGGGGGCGGGAGAAGCTCCCACAATGAGCAGTTCTTC CASSFGGGRSSHNEQFF
. . TRBJ2-7 TRBV19 TGTGCCAGTAGTACCTTCGCGACTCGTTCCTACGAGCAGTACTTC CASSTFATRSYEQYF
. . TRBJ1-1 TRBV5-8 TGTGCCAGCAACTGGGCAAGGACAGACGAAGCTTTCTTT CASNWARTDEAFF
. . TRBJ2-4 TRBV20-1 TGCAGTGCTAGCGAGGGATACATTCAGTACTTC CSASEGYIQYF
. . TRBJ1-5 TRBV2 TGTGCCGGACAACAGGGAAGCAATCAGCCCCAGCATTTT CAGQQGSNQPQHF
. . TRBJ2-1 TRBV13 TGTGCCAGCAGCCTTGAAAGACACAGTGCCTACAATGAGCAGTTCTTC CASSLERHSAYNEQFF
. TRBD1 TRBJ1-2 TRBV7-9 TGTGCCAGCAGCCTATGGACAGGGCTGCTTGGCTATGGCTACACCTTC CASSLWTGLLGYGYTF
. . TRBJ2-7 TRBV7-8 TGTGCCAGCAGCCCCTCCGGGGGTGAGCAGTACTTC CASSPSGGEQYF
. TRBD2 TRBJ2-1 TRBV11-3 TGTGCCAGCAGCCCCGGGACTAGTTGGATCAATGAGCAGTTCTTC CASSPGTSWINEQFF
. TRBD2 TRBJ2-1 TRBV24-1 TGTGCCACCAGTGATCCAGCGGGAGGGTACTACAATGAGCAGTTCTTC CATSDPAGGYYNEQFF
. TRBD1 TRBJ2-1 TRBV3-1/TRBV3-2 TGTGCCAGCAGCCCCCCCGGGACAGGGAAACACAATGAGCAGTTCTTC CASSPPGTGKHNEQFF
. . TRBJ1-1 TRBV28 TGTGCCAGCAGTTTTGGGCAGGTGAACACTGAAGCTTTCTTT CASSFGQVNTEAFF
. TRBD2 TRBJ2-1 TRBV11-2 TGTGCCAGCAGCTTGACTCAGCGGGAGTTGGGCAATGAGCAGTTCTTC CASSLTQRELGNEQFF
once . TRBJ1-3 TRBV24-1 TGTGCCACCTCCGGGACAACAAACACCATATATTTT CATSGTTNTIYF
. TRBD2 TRBJ2-2 TRBV28 TGTGCCAGCATTCAAAACCCGGGACTAGCGGGAGCGAGCGCCGGGGAGCTGTTTTTT CASIQNPGLAGASAGELFF
. . TRBJ1-2 TRBV28 TGTGCTTCCTTGGGGCGGAACTATGGCTACACCTTC CASLGRNYGYTF
. . TRBJ2-3 TRBV4-2 TGTGCCAGCAGCCAAGAGGTGAGGGGGGGCCCAGATACGCAGTATTTT CASSQEVRGGPDTQYF
. TRBD1 TRBJ1-1 TRBV28 TGTGCCAGCAGTTTGGGACAGGGAAAGGCTGAAGCTTTCTTT CASSLGQGKAEAFF
. . TRBJ1-1 TRBV5-1 TGCGCCAGCAGCGGCCAGGGGAACACTGAAGCTTTCTTT CASSGQGNTEAFF